The sequence of this T cell receptor (beta chain) was determined in a study of T cell responses to AZD1222 COVID-19 vaccine. Study findings and constraints: Spike as a whole was targeted by vaccine-associated CD4 TCRs, dominant at 160-218 and 743-854. Increased Spike-specific TCR breadth and depth were observed after two AZD1222 doses. In a largely white British group with more females than males, clonal diversity was possibly underestimated.

Produced via immunoSEQ multiplex PCR; TCRdb's table is partial and in-frame only. Of 99,000 or so clones listed, more than 75% are singletons. Of note for this clone: Its antigen remains unknown.

Sequences were derived from peripheral blood, sampled 28 days after the second dose of the MenACWY control vaccine. This receptor was taken from an adult who received the MenACWY meningococcal vaccine as a control.

CDR3 bases: TGTGCCAGCGGTCTAGCGGTGCCCAATGAGCAGTTCTTC. The encoded protein is CASGLAVPNEQFF. The V and J genes are TRBV28 and TRBJ2-1; 7 bases fit TRBD2. This CDR3 comprises 13 residues. Germline trimming cut 8 bases from V and 6 bases from J; bases unmatched to any gene: 7. Germline V CDR1 and CDR2: MDHEN, SYDVKM. The full variable domain, with the rest looked up from reference TRBV28 and TRBJ2-1, is DVKVTQSSRYLVKRTGEKVFLECVQDMDHENMFWYRQDPGLGLRLIYFSYDVKMKEKGDIPEGYSVSREKKERFSLILESASTNQTSMYLCASGLAVPNEQFFGPGTRLTVL.